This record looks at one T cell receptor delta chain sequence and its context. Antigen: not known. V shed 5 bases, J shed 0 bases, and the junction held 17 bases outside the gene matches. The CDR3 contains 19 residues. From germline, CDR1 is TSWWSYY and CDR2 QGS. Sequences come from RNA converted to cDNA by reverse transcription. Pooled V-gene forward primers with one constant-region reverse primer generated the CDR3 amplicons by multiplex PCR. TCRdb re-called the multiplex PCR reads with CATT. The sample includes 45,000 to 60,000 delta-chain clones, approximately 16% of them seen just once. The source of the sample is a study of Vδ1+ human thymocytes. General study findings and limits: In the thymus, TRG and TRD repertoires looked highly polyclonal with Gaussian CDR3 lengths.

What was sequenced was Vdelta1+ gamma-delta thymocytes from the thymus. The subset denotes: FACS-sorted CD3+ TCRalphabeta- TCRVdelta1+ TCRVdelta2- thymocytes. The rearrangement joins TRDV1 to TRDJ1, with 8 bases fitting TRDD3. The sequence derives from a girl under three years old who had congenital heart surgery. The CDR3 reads CALGRDTGGPQSYTDKLIF. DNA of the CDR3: TGTGCTCTTGGGAGAGATACTGGGGGGCCTCAATCGTACACCGATAAACTCATCTTT.